Presented here are 30 T cell receptor beta chains from one specimen sequenced in a study of human T cells and chemical hapten exposure. Time point indicated: pre-sensitization, week 0. Treatment of the sample: therapeutic diphenylcyclopropenone sensitization with weekly scalp DPC. One entry per CDR3 protein results from TCRdb running MiXCR on the RACE reads. The table records around 200,000 distinct CDR3 sequences, roughly 30% of them present only once. The source material was whole blood, sampled in connection with sensitization to the hapten diphenylcyclopropenone (DPC). The source is a woman in her twenties or thirties with alopecia areata. Some clones in this sample may be carry-over from other donors' samples.

The V gene is TRBV28, the J gene TRBJ2-7; a possible D gene is TRBD2 (8 bases). Trimming took off 3 bases at V and 6 bases at J, with 18 bases between the two ends. This CDR3 has 15 amino acids. Germline CDR1 is MDHEN and CDR2 is SYDVKM. The CDR3 region has the DNA TGTGCCAGCAGTTTCGATTTGACAGGGACTAGCGAGCAGTACTTC. It yields the protein CASSFDLTGTSEQYF.

This clonotype has a single count. The chain combines TRBV4-2 with TRBJ2-1; perhaps TRBD2 as D (6 bases). V shed 1 base and J shed 6 bases, with 10 bases lying between them. Germline CDR1 and CDR2: LGHNA and YNFKEQ. This CDR3 is built from 14 residues. DNA for the CDR3: TGTGCCAGCAGCCAAGGCCAGGGAGGCAATGAGCAGTTCTTC. Translation: CASSQGQGGNEQFF.

The chain employs TRBV20-1 and TRBJ2-1, with D possibly TRBD1 on 5 matching bases. V shed 3 bases and J shed 6 bases, with 9 bases lying between them. The germline gives CDR1 DFQATT, CDR2 SNEGSKA (reference sequence). CDR3 length equals 12 residues. The CDR3 spells CSASGQGNEQFF. The CDR3 region has the DNA TGCAGTGCTAGTGGCCAGGGCAATGAGCAGTTCTTC.

The chain recombines TRBV20-1 with TRBJ2-7, with TRBD1 as a possible D gene (6 bases). Germline CDR1 and CDR2: DFQATT and SNEGSKA (reference sequence). Trimming stripped 6 bases from V and 3 bases from J, with 12 bases between. CDR3 length: 12 amino acids. CDR3 bases: TGCAGTGCAAGAACGGACAGCTACGAGCAGTACTTC. Its protein is CSARTDSYEQYF.

This chain uses TRBV6-1 with TRBJ2-3, with D hard to call. Germline CDR1 is MNHNS and CDR2 is SASEGT. The CDR3 is 12 residues long. Trimming removed 7 bases at V and 5 bases at J, with 10 bases between. CDR3 bases: TGTGCCAGCAAGAACCTCATAGATACGCAGTATTTT. Residues: CASKNLIDTQYF.

This clonotype was seen ten or more times. This chain joins TRBV9 and TRBJ2-7; 8 nucleotides align to TRBD1. CDR1 and CDR2 (germline): SGDLS, YYNGEE. This CDR3 spans 15 amino acids. Losses at the gene ends were 0 bases for V and 2 bases for J; bases not matched to a gene: 4. The CDR3 sequence is CASSVEAGGPYEQYF. The CDR3 DNA sequence: TGTGCCAGCAGCGTAGAGGCAGGGGGCCCCTACGAGCAGTACTTC.

This clonotype was observed a few times. This chain connects TRBV10-3 to TRBJ1-2; maybe TRBD1 (5 bases). V dropped 2 bases and J dropped 4 bases, with 11 bases sitting between them. Germline loops: CDR1 ENHRY, CDR2 SYGVKD. The CDR3 has 14 amino acids. The CDR3 region has the DNA TGTGCCATCAGTGAGGCGGGACTGTCCTATGGCTACACCTTC. Its protein product is CAISEAGLSYGYTF.

This clonotype came up a few times. The rearrangement uses TRBV12-3 or TRBV12-4 and TRBJ1-1, with a weak D call TRBD1 (6 bases). V was cut by 7 bases and J by 5 bases, with 20 bases left in between. The CDR3 is 15 amino acids. CDR3 nucleotide sequence: TGTGCCAGCACCCTTGGGGGGGCTAGACGGACTGAAGCTTTCTTT. The encoded protein is CASTLGGARRTEAFF.

The genes are TRBV7-2 and TRBJ1-6; D not resolved. The V gene's germline CDR1 is SGHTA and CDR2 FQGNSA. The CDR3 is made up of 16 amino acids. V was trimmed by 5 bases and J by 6 bases, leaving 17 bases between them. The CDR3 DNA is TGTGCCAGCAGCACACCGCGAGGCAGAGTTAATTCACCCCTCCACTTT. Translating it yields CASSTPRGRVNSPLHF.

This clonotype has just one count. The rearrangement joins TRBV28 to TRBJ2-5; 7 bases map to TRBD1. J gave up 2 bases and V 10 bases, and 7 bases lay outside the gene matches. There are 13 residues in the CDR3. The germline gives CDR1 MDHEN, CDR2 SYDVKM. CDR3: CATEPGQQETQYF. The CDR3 region has the DNA TGTGCCACAGAGCCGGGACAGCAAGAGACCCAGTACTTC.

This clonotype was seen a handful of times. The chain uses TRBV29-1 and TRBJ1-2, with D possibly matching TRBD1 (6 bases). The V and J ends lost 2 bases and 8 bases respectively, with 12 bases between them. The germline CDR1 and CDR2 sequences are SQVTM and ANQGSEA. This CDR3 is built from 12 residues. The CDR3 sequence: CSVERVTGGYTF. CDR3 bases: TGCAGCGTTGAAAGAGTAACAGGGGGCTACACCTTC.

This clonotype was observed a handful of times. The V and J genes are TRBV2 and TRBJ2-3, with D perhaps matching TRBD2 (5 bases). V shed 10 bases and J shed 0 bases, with 17 bases lying between them. Germline CDR1 reads SNHLY; CDR2 reads FYNNEI. The CDR3 contains 15 residues. In nucleotides, the CDR3 is TGTGCCAACAAACTGGGAGCCAGTAGCACAGATACGCAGTATTTT. As protein: CANKLGASSTDTQYF.

The V gene is TRBV7-2, the J gene TRBJ1-5; D unclear. Between the trimmed V and J ends, which lost 3 bases and 7 bases, there was a span of 7 bases. This CDR3 has 12 residues. CDR1 and CDR2 (germline): SGHTA, FQGNSA. This chain's CDR3 is CASSFQDQPQHF. The DNA of the CDR3 is TGTGCCAGCAGCTTTCAAGACCAGCCCCAGCATTTT. The complete variable domain, with remaining parts taken from reference TRBV7-2 and TRBJ1-5, reads GAGVSQSPSNKVTEKGKDVELRCDPISGHTALYWYRQSLGQGLEFLIYFQGNSAPDKSGLPSDRFSAERTGGSVSTLTIQRTQQEDSAVYLCASSFQDQPQHFGDGTRLSIL.

This clonotype has only a few counts. The chain carries TRBV13 and TRBJ2-5, with 7 bases aligning to TRBD2. J lost 4 bases, V lost 8 bases, and 7 bases had no gene match. CDR1 and CDR2 (germline): PRHDT, FYEKMQ (reference sequence). The CDR3 has 13 residues. The CDR3 DNA is TGTGCCAGCGGGAGGGCCGGCTCAGAGACCCAGTACTTC. Amino acid sequence: CASGRAGSETQYF.

This clonotype has a handful of counts. The CDR3 here is CASSWGRLAGAQETQYF. Here the CDR3 DNA reads TGTGCCAGTAGTTGGGGGCGACTAGCGGGGGCACAAGAGACCCAGTACTTC. The rearrangement joins TRBV19 to TRBJ2-5; 12 nucleotides align to TRBD2. The CDR3 covers 17 residues. The germline gives CDR1 LNHDA, CDR2 SQIVND (reference sequence). The V segment lost 5 bases and the J segment 2 bases; nucleotides outside the gene matches: 9.

This clonotype was counted a few times. The CDR3 nucleotides read TGTGCCAGCAGCTATCCGGGCTTCGAAAAACTGTTTTTT. Its translation: CASSYPGFEKLFF. The chain carries TRBV7-2 and TRBJ1-4; D remains ambiguous. CDR3 length: 13 residues. Germline V lookup: CDR1 SGHTA, CDR2 FQGNSA. Trimming stripped 4 bases from V and 8 bases from J, with 11 bases between.

The rearrangement joins TRBV7-2 to TRBJ2-7, with D possibly matching TRBD2 (6 bases). Germline CDR1 and CDR2: SGHTA and FQGNSA. Trimming stripped 2 bases from V and 5 bases from J, with 10 bases between. The CDR3 is made up of 13 amino acids. The CDR3 is CASSLIAGNEQYF. The CDR3 DNA sequence: TGTGCCAGCAGCTTAATTGCGGGGAACGAGCAGTACTTC. Full variable domain (missing parts from reference TRBV7-2 and TRBJ2-7): GAGVSQSPSNKVTEKGKDVELRCDPISGHTALYWYRQSLGQGLEFLIYFQGNSAPDKSGLPSDRFSAERTGGSVSTLTIQRTQQEDSAVYLCASSLIAGNEQYFGPGTRLTVT.

This clonotype was found a few times. The chain couples TRBV5-1 to TRBJ1-2; D is perhaps TRBD1 (5 bases). Trimming stripped 4 bases from V and 5 bases from J, with 12 bases between. In germline, CDR1 is SGHRS, CDR2 YFSETQ. The CDR3 runs to 13 residues. Here the CDR3 DNA reads TGCGCCAGCAGCGGGAAGGGGACTTATGGCTACACCTTC. Its translation is CASSGKGTYGYTF.

This chain joins TRBV29-1 and TRBJ2-5; 8 nucleotides align to TRBD2. The CDR3 is 11 amino acids. V shed 6 bases, J shed 3 bases, and the junction held 0 bases outside the gene matches. Per germline, CDR1 SQVTM and CDR2 ANQGSEA. CDR3: CSVAGEETQYF. The CDR3 region has the DNA TGCAGCGTAGCGGGAGAAGAGACCCAGTACTTC.

This clonotype was seen only a few times. The J gene is TRBJ1-1, the V gene TRBV29-1; no firm D call. Germline-derived CDR1 and CDR2 are SQVTM and ANQGSEA. The CDR3 spans 13 residues. Trimming took 4 bases from V and 0 from J, leaving 9 bases between them. For the CDR3, the DNA is TGCAGCGTTGCCTACAGCCTGAACACTGAAGCTTTCTTT. Protein sequence: CSVAYSLNTEAFF. Full variable domain (remainder filled in from reference TRBV29-1 and TRBJ1-1): SAVISQKPSRDICQRGTSLTIQCQVDSQVTMMFWYRQQPGQSLTLIATANQGSEATYESGFVIDKFPISRPNLTFSTLTVSNMSPEDSSIYLCSVAYSLNTEAFFGQGTRLTVV.

The chain links TRBV29-1 to TRBJ2-1; D might be TRBD2 (6 bases). The germline gives CDR1 SQVTM, CDR2 ANQGSEA. The length of the CDR3 is 15 residues. Trimming stripped 7 bases from V and 9 bases from J, with 25 bases between. CDR3 amino acids: CSADLVGSIFGEQFF. The CDR3 DNA is TGCAGCGCCGATTTAGTCGGGAGTATCTTTGGTGAGCAGTTCTTC.

The genes are TRBV27 and TRBJ2-5; TRBD1 matches 8 bases. The CDR3 spans 13 residues. With 6 bases clipped from V and 4 bases from J, the junction kept 4 bases outside the gene matches. Per germline, CDR1 MNHEY and CDR2 SMNVEV (reference sequence). CDR3 region: CASSWTGRETQYF. The CDR3 nucleotides are TGTGCCAGCAGCTGGACAGGGAGAGAGACCCAGTACTTC.

J is TRBJ2-1 and V is TRBV7-2; 8 bases match TRBD2. This CDR3 has 15 amino acids. Losses at the gene ends were 6 bases for V and 7 bases for J; bases not matched to a gene: 11. CDR1 and CDR2 from the germline V gene are SGHTA and FQGNSA. The CDR3: CASRPAVAGRNEQFF. CDR3 bases: TGTGCCAGCAGACCGGCGGTAGCGGGACGGAATGAGCAGTTCTTC. The whole variable domain, remainder taken from reference TRBV7-2 and TRBJ2-1, is GAGVSQSPSNKVTEKGKDVELRCDPISGHTALYWYRQSLGQGLEFLIYFQGNSAPDKSGLPSDRFSAERTGGSVSTLTIQRTQQEDSAVYLCASRPAVAGRNEQFFGPGTRLTVL.

There are a few counts of this clonotype. The rearrangement uses TRBV6-2 or TRBV6-3 and TRBJ2-6; 10 positions match TRBD1. Germline CDR1 reads MNHEY; CDR2 reads SVGEGT. V dropped 7 bases and J dropped 3; count of bases not matched to a gene: 9. The CDR3 extends over 17 amino acids. CDR3 bases: TGTGCCAGCAACCGGGACAGGGGCTCCTTTGGGGCCAACGTCCTGACTTTC. This encodes CASNRDRGSFGANVLTF.

This chain uses TRBV5-1 with TRBJ2-5; TRBD2 is a possible D gene (6 bases). Germline CDR1 and CDR2: SGHRS and YFSETQ. The CDR3 length is 15 residues. V lost 0 bases and J lost 2, with 11 bases in between. Here the CDR3 DNA reads TGCGCCAGCAGCTTGGGGGGGGTCAGGCAAGAGACCCAGTACTTC. The encoded protein is CASSLGGVRQETQYF.

V and J are TRBV5-1 and TRBJ1-4; TRBD1 aligns across 7 bases. J lost 5 bases, V lost 3 bases, and 7 bases had no gene match. Germline V CDR1 and CDR2: SGHRS, YFSETQ. This CDR3 spans 15 amino acids. The CDR3, as DNA: TGCGCCAGCAGCTCAGAACAGGGGAGGAATGAAAAACTGTTTTTT. Translated, it gives CASSSEQGRNEKLFF.

The CDR3 protein is CSVAGGQVPYEQYF. CDR3 DNA sequence: TGCAGCGTTGCAGGCGGACAGGTCCCCTACGAGCAGTACTTC. The chain is built from TRBV29-1 and TRBJ2-7; 7 bases are shared with TRBD1. Germline CDR1 reads SQVTM; CDR2 reads ANQGSEA. V shed 4 bases and J 2 bases; nucleotides not matched to a gene: 8. This CDR3 spans 14 amino acids.

V gene TRBV6-5 combines with J gene TRBJ2-5; no firm D call. Germline CDR1 is MNHEY and CDR2 is SVGAGI. V dropped 0 bases and J dropped 0 bases, with 5 bases sitting between them. The CDR3 runs 14 residues. The chain's CDR3 is CASSYSSYQETQYF. CDR3 coding DNA: TGTGCCAGCAGTTACTCGTCCTACCAAGAGACCCAGTACTTC.

V is TRBV6-5 and J is TRBJ1-1; no clear D. The CDR3 is 16 amino acids. The V gene lost 3 bases and the J gene lost 3 bases, with 17 bases spanning the gap. Germline V gives CDR1 MNHEY, CDR2 SVGAGI. In DNA form, the CDR3 reads TGTGCCAGCAGTTATACCGGCGCGGGGAGGGACACTGAAGCTTTCTTT. Its translation is CASSYTGAGRDTEAFF.

This clonotype was seen a single time. This chain connects TRBV28 to TRBJ2-3; D gene unclear. V gave up 4 bases and J gave up 2 bases, with 16 bases separating them. CDR3 length equals 16 residues. CDR1 MDHEN and CDR2 SYDVKM come from the germline V gene. CDR3: CASSSRRGRTTDTQYF. Written as DNA, the CDR3 is TGTGCCAGCAGTTCACGACGTGGCCGTACCACAGATACGCAGTATTTT.